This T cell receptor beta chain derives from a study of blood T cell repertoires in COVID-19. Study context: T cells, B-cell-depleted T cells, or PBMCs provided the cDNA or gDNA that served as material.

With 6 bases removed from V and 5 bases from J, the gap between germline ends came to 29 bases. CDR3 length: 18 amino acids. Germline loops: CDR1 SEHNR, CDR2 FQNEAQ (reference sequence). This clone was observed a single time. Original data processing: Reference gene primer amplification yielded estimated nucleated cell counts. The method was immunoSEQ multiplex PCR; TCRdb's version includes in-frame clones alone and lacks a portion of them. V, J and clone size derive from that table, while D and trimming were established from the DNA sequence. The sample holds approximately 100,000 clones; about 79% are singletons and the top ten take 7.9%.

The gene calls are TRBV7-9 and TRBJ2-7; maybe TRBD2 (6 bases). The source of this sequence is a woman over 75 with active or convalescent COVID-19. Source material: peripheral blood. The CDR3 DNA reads TGTGCCAGCAGTCATCCGGAGGGTAACAAAGGGGCTAGCCACGAGCAGTACTTC. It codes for CASSHPEGNKGASHEQYF.